This record concerns one T cell receptor beta chain sequence. This record comes from a study of patients and donors after allogeneic stem cell transplantation. TCRdb re-analysed the RT-PCR reads in MiXCR, keeping a single row per CDR3 protein. The sample holds approximately 200,000 distinct CDR3 sequences; around 40% are singletons and the top ten take roughly 11%. V lost 3 bases and J lost 0, with 11 bases in between. This CDR3 region has 15 residues. This TCR derives from a human donor who was either an allogeneic HSCT recipient or a stem cell or donor lymphocyte infusion donor (not recorded which). It is not recorded whose cells these are; they may come from a transplant donor. This rearrangement joins TRBV23-1 to TRBJ1-1; D call uncertain. TRBV23-1 is an open reading frame whose function is uncertain. The sequenced material came from blood, either unsorted or a sorted T cell fraction (not recorded which). Here the CDR3 DNA reads TGCGCCAGCAGTCAGGGGAGTGGAATGAACACTGAAGCTTTCTTT. This sequence encodes CASSQGSGMNTEAFF.